Sequencing of this TCR beta chain was carried out in a study of OX40 agonist ivuxolimab in advanced cancers. Study-wide context: Patients were infused with ivuxolimab every 2 weeks at 0.01 to 10 mg/kg.

Note on this clone: Its antigen is undetermined.

The CDR3 extends over 14 amino acids. CDR1 and CDR2 from the germline V gene are LGHNA and YSLEER. Trimming at V came to 4 bases and at J to 8 bases, leaving 5 bases not matched to a gene. Assay: immunoSEQ multiplex PCR; the TCRdb copy retains only in-frame clones and omits some. The sample lists 32,000 or so clones, 75% to 85% occurring once. Findings and limits, study-wide: Expanded clones were, on average, more numerous among CD8+ T cells than CD4+.

Source: CD4+ or CD8+ T cells sorted from blood, taken in a trial of the OX40 agonist ivuxolimab. This TCR was sampled from an adult with an advanced solid tumor such as melanoma, head and neck, liver or kidney cancer. This chain links TRBV4-3 with TRBJ1-4; 9 bases line up with TRBD1. The CDR3 nucleotides are TGCGCCAGCAGCCGACAGGGGGTAGGAGAAAAACTGTTTTTT. Its protein product is CASSRQGVGEKLFF.